The sequence of this T cell receptor (beta chain) was determined in a study of blood T cell repertoires in COVID-19. For the study at large: COVID-19 samples collected from the United States, Italy and Spain covered acute and convalescent phases. T cells, B-cell-depleted T cells, or PBMCs supplied cDNA or gDNA.

Germline values: CDR1 SNHLY, CDR2 FYNNEI. Trimming stripped 4 bases from V and 9 bases from J, with 14 bases between. This CDR3 has 13 amino acids. Data came from immunoSEQ multiplex PCR; TCRdb stores just in-frame clones and leaves some out. The sample holds over 75,000 clones, 80% to 90% seen once. This receptor was obtained from a woman in her 50s with acute or convalescent COVID-19. The chain has TRBV2 and TRBJ2-3, with D possibly being TRBD1 (5 bases). Specimen: peripheral blood. The CDR3 is CASSVQGYETQYF. CDR3 nucleotide sequence: TGTGCCAGCAGTGTGCAGGGCTATGAAACGCAGTATTTT.